The sequence of this T cell receptor beta chain was determined in a study of blood T cells in healthy people across ages. With regard to this clonotype: The target antigen is unknown.

Study outcomes and limitations: Fewer expanded clones and more diversity marked long-lived versus aged donors.

A second PCR, run for roughly 6 to 11 cycles, used a sample-barcoded 5' primer plus a J-beta primer mix. TCRdb reprocessed the 5' RACE reads via MiXCR and lists one record per CDR3 protein. Altogether hundreds of thousands of distinct CDR3 sequences are present, about 52% being singletons, with the ten largest covering roughly 51%. Looked up from germline, CDR1 is SGHKS and CDR2 is YYEKEE (reference sequence). Trimming shortened V by 0 bases and J by 2 bases, and 9 bases separated the two germline ends. The CDR3 totals 14 residues. Each sample yielded at least 6 micrograms of PBMC total RNA. V is TRBV5-5 and J is TRBJ2-7, with D tentatively TRBD1 (5 bases). The sequence derives from a man aged 60 to 75 in good health. The sequenced sample was blood. In DNA form, the CDR3 reads TGTGCCAGCAGCTTGGCAGGGATAACCTACGAGCAGTACTTC. It specifies CASSLAGITYEQYF.